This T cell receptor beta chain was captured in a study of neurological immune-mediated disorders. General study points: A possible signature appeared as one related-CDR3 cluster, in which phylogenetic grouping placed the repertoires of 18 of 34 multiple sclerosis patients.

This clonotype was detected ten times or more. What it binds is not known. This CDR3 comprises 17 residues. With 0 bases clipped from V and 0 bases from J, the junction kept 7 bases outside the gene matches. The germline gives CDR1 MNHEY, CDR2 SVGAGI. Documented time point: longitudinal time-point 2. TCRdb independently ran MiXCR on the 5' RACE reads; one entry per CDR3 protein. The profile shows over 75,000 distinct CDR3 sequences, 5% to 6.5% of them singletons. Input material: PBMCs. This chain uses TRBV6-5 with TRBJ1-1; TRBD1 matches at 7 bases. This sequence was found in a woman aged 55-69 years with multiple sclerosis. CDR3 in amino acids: CASSYSRTGPLNTEAFF. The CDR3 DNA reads TGTGCCAGCAGTTACTCGAGGACAGGCCCTTTGAACACTGAAGCTTTCTTT.